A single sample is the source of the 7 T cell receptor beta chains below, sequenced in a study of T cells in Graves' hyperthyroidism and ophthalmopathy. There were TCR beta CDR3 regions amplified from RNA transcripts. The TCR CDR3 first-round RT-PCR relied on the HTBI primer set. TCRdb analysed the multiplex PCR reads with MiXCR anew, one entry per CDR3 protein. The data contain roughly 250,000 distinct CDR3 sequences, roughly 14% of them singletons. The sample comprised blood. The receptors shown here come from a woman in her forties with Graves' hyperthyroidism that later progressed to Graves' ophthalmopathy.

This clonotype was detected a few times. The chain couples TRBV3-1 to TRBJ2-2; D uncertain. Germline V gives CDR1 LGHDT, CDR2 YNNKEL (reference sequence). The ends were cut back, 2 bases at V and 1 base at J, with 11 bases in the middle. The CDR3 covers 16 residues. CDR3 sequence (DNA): TGTGCCAGCAGCCAACAAACGTTTTGGAACACCGGGGAGCTGTTTTTT. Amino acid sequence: CASSQQTFWNTGELFF.

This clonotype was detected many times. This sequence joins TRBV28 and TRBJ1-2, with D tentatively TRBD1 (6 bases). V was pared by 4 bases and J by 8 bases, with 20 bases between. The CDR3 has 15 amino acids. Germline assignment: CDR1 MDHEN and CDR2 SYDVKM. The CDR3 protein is CASSSADSWLRGYTF. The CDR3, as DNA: TGTGCCAGCAGTTCGGCGGACAGCTGGCTTAGGGGCTACACCTTC.

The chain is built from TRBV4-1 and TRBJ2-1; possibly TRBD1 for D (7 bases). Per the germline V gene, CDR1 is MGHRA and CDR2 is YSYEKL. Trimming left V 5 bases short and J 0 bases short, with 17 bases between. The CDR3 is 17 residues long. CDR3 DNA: TGCGCCAGCAGCATGCGGGGACAGCCTAGCTCCTACAATGAGCAGTTCTTC. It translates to CASSMRGQPSSYNEQFF.

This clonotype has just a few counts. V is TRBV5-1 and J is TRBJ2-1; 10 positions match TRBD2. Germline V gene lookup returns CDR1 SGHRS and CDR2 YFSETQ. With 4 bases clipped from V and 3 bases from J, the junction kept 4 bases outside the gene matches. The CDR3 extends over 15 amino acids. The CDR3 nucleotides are TGCGCCAGCAGCCTAGCGGGAGTAGGCTACAATGAGCAGTTCTTC. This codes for CASSLAGVGYNEQFF.

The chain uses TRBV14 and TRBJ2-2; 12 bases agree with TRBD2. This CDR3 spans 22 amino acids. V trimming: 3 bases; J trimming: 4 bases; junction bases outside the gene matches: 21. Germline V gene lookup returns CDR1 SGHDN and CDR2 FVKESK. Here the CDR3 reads CASSQSSFLWTSGKSPTGELFF. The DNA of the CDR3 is TGTGCCAGCAGCCAGAGTTCCTTTTTATGGACTAGCGGGAAATCCCCCACCGGGGAGCTGTTTTTT.

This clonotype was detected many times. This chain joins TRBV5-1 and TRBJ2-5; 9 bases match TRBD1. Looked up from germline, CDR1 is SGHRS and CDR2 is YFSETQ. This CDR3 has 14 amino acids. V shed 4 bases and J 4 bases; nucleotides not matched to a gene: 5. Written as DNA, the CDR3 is TGCGCCAGCAGCAGGGGACAGGGAGGAGAGACCCAGTACTTC. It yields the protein CASSRGQGGETQYF.

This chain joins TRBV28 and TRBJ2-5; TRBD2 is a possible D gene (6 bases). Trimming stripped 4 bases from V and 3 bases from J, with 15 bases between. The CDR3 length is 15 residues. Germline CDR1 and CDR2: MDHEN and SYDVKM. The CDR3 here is CASSYGGAQKETQYF. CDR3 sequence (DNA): TGTGCCAGCAGTTACGGGGGAGCTCAAAAAGAGACCCAGTACTTC.